A selection of T cell receptor beta chains follows, all from one sample in a study of cytomegalovirus exposure and HLA in healthy donors. Profiled with immunoSEQ multiplex PCR; TCRdb holds only in-frame clones, not every one. Counted here are roughly 130,000 clones, 73% occurring once; the ten biggest clones make up 1% to 1.5%. What was sequenced was PBMCs. The receptors shown here come from a woman in her thirties or forties in good health and CMV-seronegative. Both conserved end residues are part of each CDR3. A D gene is named only where the DNA matches it firmly. Size values are once, few and many counts, or a class for expanded clones, and some rows have none.

cdr3_aa	cdr3_nt	v_call	j_call	d_call	clone_size
CASSRVLNEKLFF	TGCGCCAGCAGTCGAGTGCTCAATGAAAAACTGTTTTTT	TRBV4-1	TRBJ1-4	.	few
CASSFRTGYNQPQHF	TGTGCCAGCAGTTTTCGGACAGGTTACAATCAGCCCCAGCATTTT	TRBV28	TRBJ1-5	TRBD1	once
CASSIQGLGTEAFF	TGTGCCAGCAGTATACAGGGGTTAGGAACTGAAGCTTTCTTT	TRBV28	TRBJ1-1	TRBD1	once
CASSTRDSRLQPQHF	TGTGCCAGCAGTACCCGGGACAGCCGTCTTCAGCCCCAGCATTTT	TRBV28	TRBJ1-5	TRBD1	.
CSVEGATSSTDTQYF	TGCAGCGTTGAAGGGGCCACTTCTAGCACAGATACGCAGTATTTT	TRBV29-1	TRBJ2-3	.	.
CASSHSGAGNTIYF	TGTGCCAGCAGCCATTCGGGGGCTGGAAACACCATATATTTT	TRBV13	TRBJ1-3	.	.
CASSHYTGGNSYNEQFF	TGTGCCAGCAGCCACTACACGGGGGGGAACTCCTACAATGAGCAGTTCTTC	TRBV7-2	TRBJ2-1	TRBD2	once
CASRPDTSSGNTIYF	TGTGCCAGCAGACCCGACACCAGCTCTGGAAACACCATATATTTT	TRBV9	TRBJ1-3	.	.
CASSPGTGSLQPQHF	TGCGCCAGCAGCCCCGGGACAGGGTCCCTTCAGCCCCAGCATTTT	TRBV5-1	TRBJ1-5	TRBD1	many
CAISEGGSGYTF	TGTGCCATCAGTGAAGGGGGCAGCGGCTACACCTTC	TRBV10-3	TRBJ1-2	TRBD1	.
CASSSYKETQYF	TGCGCCAGCAGCTCGTACAAGGAGACCCAGTACTTC	TRBV5-1	TRBJ2-5	.	.
CASSVDGRRNTEAFF	TGTGCCAGCAGCGTAGACGGGAGGAGGAACACTGAAGCTTTCTTT	TRBV9	TRBJ1-1	.	.
CASSRSFGSYNEQFF	TGCGCCAGCAGCCGTAGCTTCGGTTCCTACAATGAGCAGTTCTTC	TRBV4-3	TRBJ2-1	.	.
CASSPSGGRRETQYF	TGTGCCAGCAGTCCGAGCGGGGGCCGTCGGGAGACCCAGTACTTC	TRBV7-3	TRBJ2-5	TRBD2	.
CASSLAQGYGYTF	TGTGCCAGCAGCTTGGCACAGGGATATGGCTACACCTTC	TRBV7-3	TRBJ1-2	.	.
CASSLTRFQPQHF	TGTGCCAGCAGTCTGACAAGGTTTCAGCCCCAGCATTTT	TRBV6-1	TRBJ1-5	.	.
CASTIDQGYGYTF	TGTGCCAGCACTATCGACCAGGGGTATGGCTACACCTTC	TRBV6-1	TRBJ1-2	.	.
CASSLRPGTDYGYTF	TGTGCCAGCAGCTTACGACCCGGGACAGACTATGGCTACACCTTC	TRBV7-9	TRBJ1-2	TRBD1	.
CASSEDRARNSPLHF	TGTGCCAGTAGTGAAGACAGGGCAAGAAATTCACCCCTCCACTTT	TRBV19	TRBJ1-6	TRBD1	once
CASTLTSGVGTGELFF	TGTGCCAGCACCCTAACTAGCGGGGTGGGCACCGGGGAGCTGTTTTTT	TRBV7-3	TRBJ2-2	TRBD2	.
CASRLGTGPFNEQFF	TGTGCCAGCAGACTTGGGACAGGACCCTTCAATGAGCAGTTCTTC	TRBV5-8	TRBJ2-1	TRBD1	.
CAISEGAEETQYF	TGTGCCATCAGTGAGGGAGCGGAAGAGACCCAGTACTTC	TRBV10-3	TRBJ2-5	.	.
CASTSTTFEQPQHF	TGTGCCAGCACCTCTACTACATTTGAGCAGCCCCAGCATTTT	TRBV28	TRBJ1-5	.	.
CSVYTMQGAGGYTF	TGCAGCGTTTATACTATGCAGGGGGCTGGTGGCTACACCTTC	TRBV29-1	TRBJ1-2	TRBD1	.
CASSPGTGGTDTQYF	TGCGCCAGCAGCCCAGGGACAGGGGGCACAGATACGCAGTATTTT	TRBV5-1	TRBJ2-3	TRBD1	.
CASSSRQGPTNEKLFF	TGTGCCAGCAGCTCCAGACAGGGCCCCACTAATGAAAAACTGTTTTTT	TRBV7-9	TRBJ1-4	TRBD1	.
CASTKQLNTEAFF	TGTGCCAGCACCAAACAACTGAACACTGAAGCTTTCTTT	TRBV6-5	TRBJ1-1	.	few
CASSDWTGSGNTIYF	TGTGCCAGCAGCGACTGGACAGGCTCTGGAAACACCATATATTTT	TRBV6-6	TRBJ1-3	TRBD1	.
CASSIGLGEETQYF	TGTGCCAGTAGTATTGGACTGGGAGAGGAGACCCAGTACTTC	TRBV19	TRBJ2-5	.	.
CAHQGGDLSNQPQHF	TGTGCACACCAGGGGGGAGATTTAAGCAATCAGCCCCAGCATTTT	TRBV19	TRBJ1-5	TRBD1	few
CASSLFRETEAFF	TGCGCCAGCAGCTTATTCAGGGAAACTGAAGCTTTCTTT	TRBV5-1	TRBJ1-1	.	.
CASRGGAAGETQYF	TGCGCCAGCAGAGGGGGCGCGGCTGGAGAGACCCAGTACTTC	TRBV5-1	TRBJ2-5	TRBD1	.
CATSRDVTRGALGGTQYF	TGTGCCACCAGCAGAGACGTCACAAGAGGGGCTCTAGGGGGTACGCAGTATTTT	TRBV15	TRBJ2-3	.	.
CASSDPGVFTEAFF	TGTGCCAGCAGTGATCCAGGGGTTTTTACTGAAGCTTTCTTT	TRBV25-1	TRBJ1-1	.	.
CASSTDRDQPQHF	TGTGCCAGCAGCACCGACAGGGATCAGCCCCAGCATTTT	TRBV7-6	TRBJ1-5	TRBD1	.
CASSLAQQGDTGELFF	TGTGCCAGCAGCTTAGCGCAACAGGGGGACACCGGGGAGCTGTTTTTT	TRBV7-6	TRBJ2-2	TRBD1	.
CASRRQNYGYTF	TGTGCCAGCAGACGACAGAACTATGGCTACACCTTC	TRBV28	TRBJ1-2	.	.
CASSIGQGASTDTQYF	TGTGCCAGTAGTATCGGACAGGGGGCAAGCACAGATACGCAGTATTTT	TRBV19	TRBJ2-3	TRBD1	.
CATSSQRPDTQYF	TGTGCCACCAGCAGTCAGCGGCCAGATACGCAGTATTTT	TRBV15	TRBJ2-3	.	.
CASSQVFGGQETQYF	TGCGCCAGCAGCCAAGTCTTCGGGGGGCAAGAGACCCAGTACTTC	TRBV4-1	TRBJ2-5	TRBD2	.
CASSTYTGNQPQHF	TGTGCCAGTAGTACTTATACGGGCAATCAGCCCCAGCATTTT	TRBV19	TRBJ1-5	.	.
CASRAGGVNEKLFF	TGTGCCAGCAGGGCAGGGGGCGTCAATGAAAAACTGTTTTTT	TRBV7-6	TRBJ1-4	TRBD1	.
CASTLGGKSTIYF	TGTGCCAGCACCTTAGGAGGTAAAAGCACCATATATTTT	TRBV28	TRBJ1-3	.	.
CASSASGTHLSEQFF	TGTGCCAGCAGTGCCTCCGGGACTCATCTCTCTGAGCAGTTCTTC	TRBV2	TRBJ2-1	.	.
CASSQGYGADTQYF	TGTGCCAGCAGCCAGGGCTATGGGGCAGATACGCAGTATTTT	TRBV11-1	TRBJ2-3	.	once
CASSPPVNTEAFF	TGTGCCAGCTCACCGCCGGTGAACACTGAAGCTTTCTTT	TRBV18	TRBJ1-1	.	once
CASSVGTSSYNEQFF	TGTGCCAGCAGTGTAGGGACTAGCTCCTACAATGAGCAGTTCTTC	TRBV2	TRBJ2-1	TRBD2	.
CSVEAFSWTSVRGEQFF	TGCAGCGTTGAAGCTTTCTCGTGGACTAGCGTAAGAGGTGAGCAGTTCTTC	TRBV29-1	TRBJ2-1	TRBD2	.
CASSLGRGTFF	TGTGCCAGCAGTTTGGGGCGTGGAACTTTCTTT	TRBV28	TRBJ1-1	.	.